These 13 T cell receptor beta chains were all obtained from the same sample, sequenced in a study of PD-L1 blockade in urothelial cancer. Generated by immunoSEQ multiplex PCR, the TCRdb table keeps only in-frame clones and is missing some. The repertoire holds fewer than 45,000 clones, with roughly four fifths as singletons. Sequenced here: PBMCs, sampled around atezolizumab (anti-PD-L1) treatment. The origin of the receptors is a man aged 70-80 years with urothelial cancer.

DNA of the CDR3: TGTGCCAGTAGTCCCAGGGGGATGGACGGGGAGCTGTTTTTT. Translating it yields CASSPRGMDGELFF. The V call is TRBV19, the J call TRBJ2-2, with 7 bases matching TRBD1. J was trimmed by 7 bases and V by 5 bases; bases with no gene match: 7. The CDR3 loop spans 14 amino acids. CDR1 LNHDA and CDR2 SQIVND come from the germline V gene (reference sequence).

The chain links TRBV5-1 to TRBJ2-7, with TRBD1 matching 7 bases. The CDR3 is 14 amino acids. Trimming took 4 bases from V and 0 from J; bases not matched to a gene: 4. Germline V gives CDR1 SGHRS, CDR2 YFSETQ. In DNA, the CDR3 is TGCGCCAGCAGCGTCGACAGGGCCTCCTACGAGCAGTACTTC. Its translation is CASSVDRASYEQYF.

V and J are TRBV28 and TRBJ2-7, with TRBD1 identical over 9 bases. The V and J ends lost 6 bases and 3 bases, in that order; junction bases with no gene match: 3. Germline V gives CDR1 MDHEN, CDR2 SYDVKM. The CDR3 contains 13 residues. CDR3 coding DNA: TGTGCCAGCAGATCGGGACAGGGCTACGAGCAGTACTTC. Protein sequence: CASRSGQGYEQYF. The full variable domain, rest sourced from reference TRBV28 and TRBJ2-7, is DVKVTQSSRYLVKRTGEKVFLECVQDMDHENMFWYRQDPGLGLRLIYFSYDVKMKEKGDIPEGYSVSREKKERFSLILESASTNQTSMYLCASRSGQGYEQYFGPGTRLTVT.

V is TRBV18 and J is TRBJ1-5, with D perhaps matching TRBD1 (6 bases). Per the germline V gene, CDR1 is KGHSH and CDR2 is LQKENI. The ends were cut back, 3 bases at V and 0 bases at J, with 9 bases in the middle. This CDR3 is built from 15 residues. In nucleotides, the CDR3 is TGTGCCAGCTCACCCGGGACACATAGCAATCAGCCCCAGCATTTT. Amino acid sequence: CASSPGTHSNQPQHF.

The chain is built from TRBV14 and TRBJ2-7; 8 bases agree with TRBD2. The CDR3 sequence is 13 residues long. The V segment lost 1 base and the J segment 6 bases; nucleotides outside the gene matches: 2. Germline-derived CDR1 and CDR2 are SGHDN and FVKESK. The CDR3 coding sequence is TGTGCCAGCAGCCAAGTCCGGGGGGGCGAGCAGTACTTC. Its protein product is CASSQVRGGEQYF.

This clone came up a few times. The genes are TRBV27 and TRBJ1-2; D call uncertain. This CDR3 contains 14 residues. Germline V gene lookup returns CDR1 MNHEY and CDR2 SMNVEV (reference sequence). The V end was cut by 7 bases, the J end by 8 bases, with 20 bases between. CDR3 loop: CASTRGKGTGGYTF. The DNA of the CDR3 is TGTGCCAGCACCCGTGGAAAGGGTACGGGAGGCTACACCTTC.

CDR3 bases: TGTGCCAGTAGATCCGGGACAGGATATGGCTACACCTTC. This encodes CASRSGTGYGYTF. This chain connects TRBV19 to TRBJ1-2, with 8 bases matching TRBD1. Germline values: CDR1 LNHDA, CDR2 SQIVND (reference sequence). V trimming: 6 bases; J trimming: 5 bases; junction bases outside the gene matches: 5. This CDR3 spans 13 amino acids.

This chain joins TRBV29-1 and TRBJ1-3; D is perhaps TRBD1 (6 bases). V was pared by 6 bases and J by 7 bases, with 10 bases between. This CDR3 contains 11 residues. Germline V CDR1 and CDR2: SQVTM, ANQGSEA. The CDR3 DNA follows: TGCAGCGTAAACCAGGGGAACACCATATATTTT. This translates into CSVNQGNTIYF.

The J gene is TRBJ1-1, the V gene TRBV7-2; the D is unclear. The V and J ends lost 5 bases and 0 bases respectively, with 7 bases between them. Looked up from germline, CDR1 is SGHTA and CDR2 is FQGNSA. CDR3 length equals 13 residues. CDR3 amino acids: CASSTGVNTEAFF. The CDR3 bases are TGTGCCAGCAGCACCGGGGTGAACACTGAAGCTTTCTTT.

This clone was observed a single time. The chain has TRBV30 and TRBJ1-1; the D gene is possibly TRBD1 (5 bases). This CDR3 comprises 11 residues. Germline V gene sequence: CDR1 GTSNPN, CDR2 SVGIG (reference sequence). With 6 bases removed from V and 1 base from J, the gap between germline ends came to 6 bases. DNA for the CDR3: TGTGCCTGTCAGGGGAACACTGAAGCTTTCTTT. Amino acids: CACQGNTEAFF.

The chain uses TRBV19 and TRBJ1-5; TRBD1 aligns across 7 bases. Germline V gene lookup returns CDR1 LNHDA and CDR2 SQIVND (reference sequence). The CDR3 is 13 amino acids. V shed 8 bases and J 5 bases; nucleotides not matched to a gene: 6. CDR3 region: CASADRRDQPQHF. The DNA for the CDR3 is TGTGCCAGTGCGGACAGGCGCGATCAGCCCCAGCATTTT.

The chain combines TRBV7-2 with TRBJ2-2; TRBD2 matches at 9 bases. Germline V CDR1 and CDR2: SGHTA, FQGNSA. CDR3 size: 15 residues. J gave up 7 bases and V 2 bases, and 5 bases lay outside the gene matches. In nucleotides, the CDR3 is TGTGCCAGCAGCTTACAGCGGACTAGCGTCGGGGAGCTGTTTTTT. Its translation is CASSLQRTSVGELFF.

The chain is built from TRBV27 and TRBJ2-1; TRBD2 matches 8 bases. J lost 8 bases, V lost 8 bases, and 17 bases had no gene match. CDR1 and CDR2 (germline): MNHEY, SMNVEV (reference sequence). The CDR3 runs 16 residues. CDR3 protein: CASRGRGLDGSDEQFF. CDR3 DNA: TGTGCCAGCCGTGGACGGGGACTAGACGGGTCGGATGAGCAGTTCTTC.